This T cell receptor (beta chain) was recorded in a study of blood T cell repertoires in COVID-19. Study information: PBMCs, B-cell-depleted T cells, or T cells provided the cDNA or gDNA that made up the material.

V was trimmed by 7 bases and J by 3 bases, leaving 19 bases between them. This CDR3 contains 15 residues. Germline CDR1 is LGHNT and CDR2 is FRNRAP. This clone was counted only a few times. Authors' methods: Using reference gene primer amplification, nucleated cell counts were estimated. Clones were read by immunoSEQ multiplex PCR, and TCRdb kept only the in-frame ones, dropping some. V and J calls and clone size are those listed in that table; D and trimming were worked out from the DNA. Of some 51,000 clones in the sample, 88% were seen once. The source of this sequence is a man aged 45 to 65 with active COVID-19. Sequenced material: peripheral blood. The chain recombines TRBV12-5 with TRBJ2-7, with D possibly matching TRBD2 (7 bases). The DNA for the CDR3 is TGTGCTAGTGCTCTCTGGGAGGGGGGGTACTACGAGCAGTACTTC. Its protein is CASALWEGGYYEQYF.